This TCR beta chain was found in a study of blood T cell repertoires in COVID-19. This CDR3 is built from 16 residues. The germline V gene has CDR1 SGHAT and CDR2 FQNNGV. Trimming stripped 1 base from V and 5 bases from J, with 17 bases between. Assay used: immunoSEQ multiplex PCR; TCRdb lists only in-frame clones, some missing. The sample includes some 150,000 clones, about nine tenths seen only once; the top ten take around 0.91%. The sequence came from a woman aged 45-65 years with acute or convalescent COVID-19. Sequencing used peripheral blood. The V and J genes are TRBV11-2 and TRBJ1-1; tentative D call: TRBD1 (5 bases). CDR3 protein: CASSLGEGRTATEAFF. DNA of the CDR3: TGTGCCAGCAGCTTAGGGGAGGGGAGGACCGCGACTGAAGCTTTCTTT.